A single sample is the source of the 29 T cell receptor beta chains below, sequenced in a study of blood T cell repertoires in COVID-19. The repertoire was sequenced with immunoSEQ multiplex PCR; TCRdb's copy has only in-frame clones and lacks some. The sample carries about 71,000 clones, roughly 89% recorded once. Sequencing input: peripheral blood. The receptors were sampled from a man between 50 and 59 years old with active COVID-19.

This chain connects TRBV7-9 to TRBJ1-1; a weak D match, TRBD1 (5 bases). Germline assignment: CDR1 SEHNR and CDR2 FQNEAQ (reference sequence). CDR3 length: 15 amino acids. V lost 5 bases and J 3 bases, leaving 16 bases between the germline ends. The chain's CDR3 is CASSIQSGADTEAFF. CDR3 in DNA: TGTGCCAGCAGCATCCAAAGTGGGGCTGACACTGAAGCTTTCTTT.

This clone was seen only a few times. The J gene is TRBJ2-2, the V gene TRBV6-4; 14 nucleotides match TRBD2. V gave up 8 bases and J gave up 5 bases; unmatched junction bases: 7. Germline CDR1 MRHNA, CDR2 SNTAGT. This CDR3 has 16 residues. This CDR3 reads CASATSGGAGTGELFF. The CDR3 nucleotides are TGTGCCAGCGCGACTAGCGGGGGGGCCGGGACCGGGGAGCTGTTTTTT.

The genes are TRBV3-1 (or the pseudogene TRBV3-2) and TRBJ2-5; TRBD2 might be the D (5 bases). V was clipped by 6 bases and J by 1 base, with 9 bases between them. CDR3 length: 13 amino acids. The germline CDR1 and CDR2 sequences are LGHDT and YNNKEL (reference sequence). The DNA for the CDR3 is TGTGCCAGCAGGGGAGCGTTCCAAGAGACCCAGTACTTC. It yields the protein CASRGAFQETQYF.

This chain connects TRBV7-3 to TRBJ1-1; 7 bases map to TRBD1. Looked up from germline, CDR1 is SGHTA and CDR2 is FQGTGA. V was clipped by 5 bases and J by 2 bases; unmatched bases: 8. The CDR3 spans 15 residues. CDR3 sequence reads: CASSDGTDINTEAFF. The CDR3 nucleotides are TGTGCCAGCAGCGACGGGACAGATATTAACACTGAAGCTTTCTTT. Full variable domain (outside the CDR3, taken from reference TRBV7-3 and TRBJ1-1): GAGVSQTPSNKVTEKGKYVELRCDPISGHTALYWYRQSLGQGPEFLIYFQGTGAADDSGLPNDRFFAVRPEGSVSTLKIQRTERGDSAVYLCASSDGTDINTEAFFGQGTRLTVV.

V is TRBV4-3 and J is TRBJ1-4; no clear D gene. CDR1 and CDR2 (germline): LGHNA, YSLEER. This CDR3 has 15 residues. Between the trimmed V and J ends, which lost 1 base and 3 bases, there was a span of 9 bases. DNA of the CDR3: TGCGCCAGCAGCCAAGGCCAGGCACCTAATGAAAAACTGTTTTTT. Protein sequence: CASSQGQAPNEKLFF.

In nucleotides, the CDR3 is TGTGCCAGCAGCTTGGGTTTCGGCGGATTTACTGAAGCTTTCTTT. This translates into CASSLGFGGFTEAFF. The chain couples TRBV11-2 to TRBJ1-1, with D uncertain. V dropped 3 bases and J dropped 5 bases, with 16 bases sitting between them. The CDR3 loop spans 15 amino acids. In germline, CDR1 is SGHAT, CDR2 FQNNGV.

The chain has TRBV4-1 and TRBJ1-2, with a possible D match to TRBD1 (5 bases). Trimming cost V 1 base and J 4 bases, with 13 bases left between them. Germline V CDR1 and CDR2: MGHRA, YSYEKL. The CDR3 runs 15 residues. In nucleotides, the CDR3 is TGCGCCAGCAGCCAAGGTGCGCAGGGCGGCTATGGCTACACCTTC. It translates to CASSQGAQGGYGYTF.

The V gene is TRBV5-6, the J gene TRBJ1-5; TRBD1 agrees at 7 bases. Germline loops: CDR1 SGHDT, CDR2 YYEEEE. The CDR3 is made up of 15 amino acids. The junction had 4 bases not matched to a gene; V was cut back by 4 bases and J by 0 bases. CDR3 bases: TGTGCCAGCAGCACGGGACAGTATAGCAATCAGCCCCAGCATTTT. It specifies CASSTGQYSNQPQHF. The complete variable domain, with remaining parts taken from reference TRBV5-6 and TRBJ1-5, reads DAGVTQSPTHLIKTRGQQVTLRCSPKSGHDTVSWYQQALGQGPQFIFQYYEEEERQRGNFPDRFSGHQFPNYSSELNVNALLLGDSALYLCASSTGQYSNQPQHFGDGTRLSIL.

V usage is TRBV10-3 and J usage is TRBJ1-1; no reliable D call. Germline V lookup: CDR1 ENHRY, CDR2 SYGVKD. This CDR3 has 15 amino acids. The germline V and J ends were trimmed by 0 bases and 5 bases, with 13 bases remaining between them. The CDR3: CAISESNGWETEAFF. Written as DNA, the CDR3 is TGTGCCATCAGTGAGTCGAACGGATGGGAGACTGAAGCTTTCTTT.

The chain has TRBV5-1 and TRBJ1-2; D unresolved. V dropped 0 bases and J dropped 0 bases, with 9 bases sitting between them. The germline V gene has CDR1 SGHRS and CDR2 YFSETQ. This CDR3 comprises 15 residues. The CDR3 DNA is TGCGCCAGCAGCTTGGTTGGGAGAGCTAACTATGGCTACACCTTC. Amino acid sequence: CASSLVGRANYGYTF.

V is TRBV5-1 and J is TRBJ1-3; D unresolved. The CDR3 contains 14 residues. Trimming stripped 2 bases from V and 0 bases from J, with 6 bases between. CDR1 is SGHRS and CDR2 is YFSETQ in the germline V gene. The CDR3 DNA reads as TGCGCCAGCAGCTTCATGAGCTCTGGAAACACCATATATTTT. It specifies CASSFMSSGNTIYF. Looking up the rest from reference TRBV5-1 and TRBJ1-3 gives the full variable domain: KAGVTQTPRYLIKTRGQQVTLSCSPISGHRSVSWYQQTPGQGLQFLFEYFSETQRNKGNFPGRFSGRQFSNSRSEMNVSTLELGDSALYLCASSFMSSGNTIYFGEGSWLTVV.

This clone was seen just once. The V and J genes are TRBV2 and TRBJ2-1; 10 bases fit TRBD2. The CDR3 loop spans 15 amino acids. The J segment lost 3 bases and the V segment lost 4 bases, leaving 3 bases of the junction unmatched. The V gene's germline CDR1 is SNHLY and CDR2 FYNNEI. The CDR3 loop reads CASSVSGGNYNEQFF. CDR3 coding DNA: TGTGCCAGCAGTGTTAGCGGGGGGAACTACAATGAGCAGTTCTTC.

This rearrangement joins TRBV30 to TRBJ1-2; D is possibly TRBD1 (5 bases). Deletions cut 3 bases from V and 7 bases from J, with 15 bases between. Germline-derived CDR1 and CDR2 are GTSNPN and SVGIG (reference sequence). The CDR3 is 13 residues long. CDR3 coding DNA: TGTGCCTGGAGAGGGGTTGAGGCAAGTGGCTACACCTTC. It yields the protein CAWRGVEASGYTF. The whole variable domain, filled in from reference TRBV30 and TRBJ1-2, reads SQTIHQWPATLVQPVGSPLSLECTVEGTSNPNLYWYRQAAGRGLQLLFYSVGIGQISSEVPQNLSASRPQDRQFILSSKKLLLSDSGFYLCAWRGVEASGYTFGSGTRLTVV.

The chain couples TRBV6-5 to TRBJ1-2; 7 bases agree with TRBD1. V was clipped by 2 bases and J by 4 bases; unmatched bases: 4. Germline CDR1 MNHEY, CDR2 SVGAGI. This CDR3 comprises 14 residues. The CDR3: CASSYRDRTYGYTF. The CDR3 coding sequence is TGTGCCAGCAGTTACCGGGACAGAACCTATGGCTACACCTTC.

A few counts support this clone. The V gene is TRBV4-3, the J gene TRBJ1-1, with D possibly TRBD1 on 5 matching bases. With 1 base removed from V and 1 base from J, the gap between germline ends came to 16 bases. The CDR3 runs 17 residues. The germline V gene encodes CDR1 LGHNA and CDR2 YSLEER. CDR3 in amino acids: CASSQVWQGRWNTEAFF. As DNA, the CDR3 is TGCGCCAGCAGCCAAGTCTGGCAGGGTCGTTGGAACACTGAAGCTTTCTTT.

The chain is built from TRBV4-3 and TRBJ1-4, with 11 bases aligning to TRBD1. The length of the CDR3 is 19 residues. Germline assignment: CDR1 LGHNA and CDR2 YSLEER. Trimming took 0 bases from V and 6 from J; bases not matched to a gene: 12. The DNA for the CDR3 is TGCGCCAGCAGCCAAGATTTGAGGACAGGGGGCGGTGAGGATGAAAAACTGTTTTTT. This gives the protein CASSQDLRTGGGEDEKLFF.

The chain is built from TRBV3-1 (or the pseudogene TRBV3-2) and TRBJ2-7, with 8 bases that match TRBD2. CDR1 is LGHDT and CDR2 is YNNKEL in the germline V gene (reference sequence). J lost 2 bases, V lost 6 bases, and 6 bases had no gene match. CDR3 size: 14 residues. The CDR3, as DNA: TGTGCCAGCAGGAAAACGGGGGGGACCTACGAGCAGTACTTC. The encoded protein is CASRKTGGTYEQYF.

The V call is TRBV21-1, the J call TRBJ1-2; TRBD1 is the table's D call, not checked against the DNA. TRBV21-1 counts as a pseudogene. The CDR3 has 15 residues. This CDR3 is CASSKNNRGGCGYTF. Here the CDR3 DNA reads TGTGCCAGCAGCAAAAATAACAGGGGCGGGTGTGGCTACACCTTC.

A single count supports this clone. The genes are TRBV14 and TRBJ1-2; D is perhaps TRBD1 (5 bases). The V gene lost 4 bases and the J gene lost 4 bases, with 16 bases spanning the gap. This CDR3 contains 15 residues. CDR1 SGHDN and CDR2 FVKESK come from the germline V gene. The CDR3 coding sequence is TGTGCCAGCAGCCTCGTAAAGGGGTGGCTCTATGGCTACACCTTC. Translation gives CASSLVKGWLYGYTF.

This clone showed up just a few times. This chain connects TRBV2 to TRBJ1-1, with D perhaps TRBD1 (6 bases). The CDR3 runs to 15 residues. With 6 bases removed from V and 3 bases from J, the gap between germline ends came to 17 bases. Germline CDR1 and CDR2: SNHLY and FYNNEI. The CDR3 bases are TGTGCCAGCAGAGCAACAGGGTTCTCTGACACTGAAGCTTTCTTT. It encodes CASRATGFSDTEAFF.

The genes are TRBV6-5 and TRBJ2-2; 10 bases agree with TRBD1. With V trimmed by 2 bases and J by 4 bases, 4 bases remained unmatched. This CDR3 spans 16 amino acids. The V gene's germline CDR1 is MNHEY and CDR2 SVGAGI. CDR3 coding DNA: TGTGCCAGCAGTTACACCAGGACAGGGGGCACCGGGGAGCTGTTTTTT. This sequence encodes CASSYTRTGGTGELFF.

As DNA, the CDR3 is TGTGCCAGCAGCTTAGCCACTATAGGCTACACCTTC. Its translation: CASSLATIGYTF. This sequence joins TRBV11-2 and TRBJ1-2; D not resolved. This CDR3 has 12 residues. In germline, CDR1 is SGHAT, CDR2 FQNNGV. Trimming pared 1 base from V and 8 bases from J, leaving 8 bases between.

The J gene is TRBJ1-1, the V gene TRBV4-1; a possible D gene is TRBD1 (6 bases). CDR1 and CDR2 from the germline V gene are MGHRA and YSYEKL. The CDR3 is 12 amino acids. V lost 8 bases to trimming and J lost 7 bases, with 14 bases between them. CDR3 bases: TGCGCCAGCTCCCTAGGACAGTATGAAGCTTTCTTT. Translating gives CASSLGQYEAFF.

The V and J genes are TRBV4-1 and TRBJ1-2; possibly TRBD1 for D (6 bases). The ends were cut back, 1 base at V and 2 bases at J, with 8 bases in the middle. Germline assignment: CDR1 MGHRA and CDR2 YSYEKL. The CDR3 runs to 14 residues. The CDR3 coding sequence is TGCGCCAGCAGCCAAGCTGACAGGAACTATGGCTACACCTTC. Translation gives CASSQADRNYGYTF.

DNA of the CDR3: TGTGCCAGCAGTTACCGGGAGGGGAGTGCTGAAGCTTTCTTT. It yields the protein CASSYREGSAEAFF. The chain combines TRBV6-5 with TRBJ1-1, with D possibly TRBD1 on 5 matching bases. CDR1 and CDR2 (germline): MNHEY, SVGAGI. Trimming shortened V by 2 bases and J by 6 bases, and 13 bases separated the two germline ends. CDR3 size: 14 residues.

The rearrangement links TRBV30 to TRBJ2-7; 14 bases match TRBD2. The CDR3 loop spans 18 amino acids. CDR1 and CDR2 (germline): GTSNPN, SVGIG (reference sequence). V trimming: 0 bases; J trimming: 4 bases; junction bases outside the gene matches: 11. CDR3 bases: TGTGCCTGGAGTGTAGAGGGTAGACTAGCGGGGGGGTGGTACGAGCAGTACTTC. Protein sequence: CAWSVEGRLAGGWYEQYF.

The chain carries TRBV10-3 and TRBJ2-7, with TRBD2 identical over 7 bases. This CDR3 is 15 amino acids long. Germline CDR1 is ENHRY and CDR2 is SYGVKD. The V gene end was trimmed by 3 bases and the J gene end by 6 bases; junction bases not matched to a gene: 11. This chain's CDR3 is CAISEWGRVSGEQYF. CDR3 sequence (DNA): TGTGCCATCAGTGAATGGGGGAGGGTTTCCGGCGAGCAGTACTTC.

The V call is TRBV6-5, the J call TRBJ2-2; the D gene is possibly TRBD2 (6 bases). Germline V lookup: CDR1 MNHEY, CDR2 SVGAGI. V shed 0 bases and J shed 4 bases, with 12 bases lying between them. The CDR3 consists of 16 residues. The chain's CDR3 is CASSYSSGEVTGELFF. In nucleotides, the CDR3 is TGTGCCAGCAGTTACTCTTCGGGGGAGGTCACCGGGGAGCTGTTTTTT.

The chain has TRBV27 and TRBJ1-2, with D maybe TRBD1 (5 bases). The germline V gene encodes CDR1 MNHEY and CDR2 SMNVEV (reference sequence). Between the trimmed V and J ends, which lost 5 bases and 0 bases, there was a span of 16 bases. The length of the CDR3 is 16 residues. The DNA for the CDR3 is TGTGCCAGCAGTGGGGGGACCATAAACCCTAACTATGGCTACACCTTC. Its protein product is CASSGGTINPNYGYTF.